This T cell receptor (beta chain) is drawn from a study of tumor-infiltrating lymphocytes in primary liver carcinoma (dated by TCRdb to the late 2010s). For the study in its entirety: Roughly five patients with histopathologically diagnosed primary liver carcinoma underwent surgical resection in China between November 2015 and March 2016. High reproducibility was observed for the technical replicate repertoires, with mean shared-clone rates around 0.9 and correlation coefficients above 0.95. Hepatocellular carcinoma (four) or combined HCC and intrahepatic cholangiocarcinoma (one) was present in the five patients, who were three men and two women aged 30 to 69 years. The tumors of the five patients were staged as T1-T3 N0M0, with maximum diameters ranging from about 4.2 to 11 cm. Roughly 3.5 to 7.5 million productive TCRbeta reads were obtained per sample, and no significant difference in read depth was found between tissue types. For each liver tumor, the study sampled five regions along with adjacent normal tissue and blood, and applied TCRbeta repertoire sequencing, expression microarrays and whole-exome sequencing. A total of about 35 specimens from 5 patients, comprising some 25 tumor regions, 5 adjacent noncancerous liver tissues and 5 peripheral blood samples, were covered by TCRbeta repertoire sequencing. Results the study describes overall, beyond this receptor: Only the TCR beta chain was sequenced, which likely underestimates true repertoire diversity because unpaired alpha chains were not captured. A significantly larger repertoire fraction was made up by the top 250 clones in tumors than in blood (p = 0.039). Repertoire overlap was found to be higher between tumor regions (mean roughly 36%) than between tumor-adjacent (roughly 17%) or tumor-blood (around 15%) pairs, consistent with antigen-driven expansion. Only a few patients were included in the study, and the authors note that the findings should be validated in a larger study. Since the samples were bulk and unsorted, there was no way to compare CD4+ and CD8+ T cell repertoires.

Using a constant-region primer and ProtoScript II reverse transcriptase, TCRbeta-specific cDNA was reverse-transcribed from about 460 ng total RNA. TCRbeta libraries were built with three nested multiplex PCR rounds, a slightly modified ARM-PCR procedure. Each of the first two PCR rounds ran for approximately 11 cycles and used multiplex TRBV1-TRBV30 forward primers together with a Cbeta reverse primer. Sample barcodes and Illumina adapters were added in a final 25-cycle PCR using Deep VentR polymerase. Amplicons of 200-500 bp were gel-purified with a QIAquick gel extraction kit before sequencing. The TCRbeta amplicons were sequenced with 250-bp paired-end reads on an Illumina HiSeq 2500. Per the authors' processing: To recover full CDR3 sequences, reads were quality-trimmed using Trimmomatic v0.33 and paired reads were then merged using FLASH v1.2.11. V, D and J germline segments were assigned to the rearranged TCRbeta sequences using MiGEC v1.2.1b. VDJtools v1.0.0 computed clonotype statistics and Shannon-Wiener diversity indices. Except for diversity analysis, only each sample's 250 most abundant clonotypes were used in subsequent analyses to reduce sampling bias. TCRdb reworked the public reads: Q25 trimming with fastp, MiXCR clone assembly, productive beta chains retained. Records with the same CDR3 protein are collapsed into one entry carrying the most frequent genes and DNA. It is TCRdb's table, rather than the study itself, that gives the V and J calls and clone size. The sample yields fewer than 350,000 distinct CDR3 sequences; around 60% were counted once. The top ten clones comprise approximately 5.9% of the sample.

RNA from unsorted whole blood was extracted with TRIzol reagent, and germline DNA was obtained with the DNeasy Blood & Tissue kit. Patients had chronic HBV infection and were treatment-naive at sampling. Before surgery, about 4 milliliters of peripheral blood were collected into K2EDTA tubes. Inclusive of the bounding cysteine and phenylalanine, the CDR3 is 13 residues long. Only the CDR3 portion is preserved as DNA: 39 bases, with reading frame beginning at the first base. The germline V gene (reference sequence) gives CDR1 as SGHNT and CDR2 as YYREEE. The sample holds one count of this clonotype. No cognate antigen has been identified for it. At one of its ends the junction is not consistent with the germline gene, which may arise from a read error.

The TCR comes from a man aged 40-50 years with primary liver carcinoma and hepatitis B virus infection. The sequenced sample was peripheral blood. This chain joins TRBV5-4 to TRBJ1-1; a confident D gene designation cannot be given. The CDR3 protein is CASSVEANTEAFF. The nucleotide sequence reads TGTGCCAGCAGCGTGGAGGCGAACACTGAGGCTTTCTTT. Outside the CDR3, residues come from the reference TRBV5-4 and TRBJ1-1 proteins, so the full variable domain is: ETGVTQSPTHLIKTRGQQVTLRCSSQSGHNTVSWYQQALGQGPQFIFQYYREEENGRGNFPPRFSGLQFPNYSSELNVNALELDDSALYLCASSVEANTEAFFGQGTRLTVV.